Sequencing of this TCR beta chain was carried out in a study of shared clonotypes between healthy human individuals. General study findings and limits: Shared across a few donors were roughly 4.7% of the naive CD4 clonotypes. Non-shared clonotypes had lower generation probabilities than clonotypes shared by all four sorted-subset donors. Blood was the sole source, and tissue repertoires probably differ. Rarefaction curves obtained for sorted subsets showed sequencing incomplete despite large depth.

The CDR3 totals 17 residues. V was pared by 4 bases and J by 0 bases, with 18 bases between. Germline assignment: CDR1 SGHNT and CDR2 YYREEE (reference sequence). As for this clone: Its specificity is not known.

TCRdb keeps only in-frame clones here, not all; method: immunoSEQ multiplex PCR. Of around 2.3 million clones in the sample, 90% to 97% were seen once. Sequencing input: naive CD4+ T cells sorted from blood. Subset defined: CD45RA+ positively selected. This receptor was identified in a young man in good health. The V gene is TRBV5-4, the J gene TRBJ2-3; no firm D call. The CDR3 DNA is TGTGCCAGCAGCAATCCCTCCCAAACCCCTAGCACAGATACGCAGTATTTT. It yields the protein CASSNPSQTPSTDTQYF.